This T cell receptor (beta chain) was recovered during a study of shared clonotypes between healthy human individuals. Evenly divided among several immunoSEQ plates was the genomic DNA of each subset. In the authors' workflow: Sequence data from immunoSEQ were junction-only and lacked quality scores; consequently, filtering differed. The method was immunoSEQ multiplex PCR; TCRdb's version includes in-frame clones alone and lacks a portion of them. V, J and clone size were drawn from that table, and D and trimming were deduced from the DNA. The sample yields about half a million clones, 79% seen once. The CDR3 extends over 14 amino acids. V was pared by 11 bases and J by 3 bases, with 20 bases between. Germline V CDR1 and CDR2: MNHNY, SVGAGI (reference sequence). Donors included only healthy HIV-negative adults lacking recent acute infections or vaccinations.

This chain uses TRBV6-6 with TRBJ2-7; tentative D call: TRBD2 (7 bases). The clonotype originates from a woman aged 40 to 55 in good health. Some clones in this sample may be carry-over from other donors' samples. Sequencing was carried out using PBMCs. The CDR3 bases are TGTGCCTCAAGGGGGAGGGCCGGGGACTACGAGCAGTACTTC. Protein product: CASRGRAGDYEQYF.